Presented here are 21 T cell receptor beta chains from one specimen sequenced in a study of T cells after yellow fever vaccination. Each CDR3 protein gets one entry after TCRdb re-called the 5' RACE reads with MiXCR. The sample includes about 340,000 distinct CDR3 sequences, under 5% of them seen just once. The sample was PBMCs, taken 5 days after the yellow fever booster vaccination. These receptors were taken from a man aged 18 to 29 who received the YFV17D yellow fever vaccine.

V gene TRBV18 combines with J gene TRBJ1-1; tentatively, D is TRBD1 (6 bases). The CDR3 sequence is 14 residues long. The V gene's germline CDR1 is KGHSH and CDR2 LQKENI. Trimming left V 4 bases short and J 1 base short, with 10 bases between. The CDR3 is CASSRSTGNTEAFF. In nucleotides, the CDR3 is TGTGCCAGCTCACGGTCGACAGGGAACACTGAAGCTTTCTTT. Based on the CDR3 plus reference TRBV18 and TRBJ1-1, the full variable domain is NAGVMQNPRHLVRRRGQEARLRCSPMKGHSHVYWYRQLPEEGLKFMVYLQKENIIDESGMPKERFSAEFPKEGPSILRIQQVVRGDSAAYFCASSRSTGNTEAFFGQGTRLTVV.

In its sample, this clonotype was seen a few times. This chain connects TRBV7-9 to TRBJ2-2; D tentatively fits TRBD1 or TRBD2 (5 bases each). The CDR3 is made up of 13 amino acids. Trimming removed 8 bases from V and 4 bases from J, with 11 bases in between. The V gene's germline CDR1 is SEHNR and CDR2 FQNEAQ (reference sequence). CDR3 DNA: TGTGCCAGCGTGGGACGGCCCACCGGGGAGCTGTTTTTT. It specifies CASVGRPTGELFF.

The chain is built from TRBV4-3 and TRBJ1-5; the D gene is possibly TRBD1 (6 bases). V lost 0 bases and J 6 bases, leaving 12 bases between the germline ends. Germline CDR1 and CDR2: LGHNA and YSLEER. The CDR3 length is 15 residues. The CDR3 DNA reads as TGCGCCAGCAGCCAAGAAGCGGGACATGGTCAGCCCCAGCATTTT. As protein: CASSQEAGHGQPQHF.

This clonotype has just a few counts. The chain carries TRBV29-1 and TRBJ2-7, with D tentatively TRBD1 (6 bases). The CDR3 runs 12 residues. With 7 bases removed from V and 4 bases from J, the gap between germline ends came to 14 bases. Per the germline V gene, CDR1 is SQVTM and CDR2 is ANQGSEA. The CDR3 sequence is CSASGESYEQYF. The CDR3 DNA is TGCAGCGCGTCAGGGGAGAGTTACGAGCAGTACTTC.

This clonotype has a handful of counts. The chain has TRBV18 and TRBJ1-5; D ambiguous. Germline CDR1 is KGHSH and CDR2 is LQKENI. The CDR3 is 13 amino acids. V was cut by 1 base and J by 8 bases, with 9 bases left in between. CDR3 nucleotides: TGTGCCAGCTCACCACAATGGGGAGAGCCCCAGCATTTT. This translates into CASSPQWGEPQHF.

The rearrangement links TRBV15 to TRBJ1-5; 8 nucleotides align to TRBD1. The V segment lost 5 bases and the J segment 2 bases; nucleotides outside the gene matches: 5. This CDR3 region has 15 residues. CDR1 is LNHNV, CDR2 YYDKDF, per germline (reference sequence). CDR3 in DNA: TGTGCCACCAGCGTCGACAGGGGAGGCAATCAGCCCCAGCATTTT. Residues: CATSVDRGGNQPQHF. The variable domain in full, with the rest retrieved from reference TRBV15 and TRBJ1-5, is DAMVIQNPRYQVTQFGKPVTLSCSQTLNHNVMYWYQQKSSQAPKLLFHYYDKDFNNEADTPDNFQSRRPNTSFCFLDIRSPGLGDTAMYLCATSVDRGGNQPQHFGDGTRLSIL.

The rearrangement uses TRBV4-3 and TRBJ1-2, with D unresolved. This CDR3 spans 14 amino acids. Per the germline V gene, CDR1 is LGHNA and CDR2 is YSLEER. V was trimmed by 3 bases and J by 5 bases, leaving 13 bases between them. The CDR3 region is CASSHGLQTYGYTF. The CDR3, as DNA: TGCGCCAGCAGCCACGGCTTACAGACTTATGGCTACACCTTC.

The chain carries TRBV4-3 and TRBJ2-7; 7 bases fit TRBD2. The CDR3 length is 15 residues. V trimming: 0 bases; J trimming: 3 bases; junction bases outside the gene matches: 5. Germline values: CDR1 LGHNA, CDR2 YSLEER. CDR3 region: CASSQEREGGYEQYF. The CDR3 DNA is TGCGCCAGCAGCCAAGAGAGGGAGGGAGGCTACGAGCAGTACTTC.

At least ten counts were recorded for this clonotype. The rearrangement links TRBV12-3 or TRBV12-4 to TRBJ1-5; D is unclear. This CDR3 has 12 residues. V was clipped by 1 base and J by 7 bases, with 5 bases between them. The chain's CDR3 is CASSLVRQPQHF. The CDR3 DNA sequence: TGTGCCAGCAGTTTAGTTAGGCAGCCCCAGCATTTT.

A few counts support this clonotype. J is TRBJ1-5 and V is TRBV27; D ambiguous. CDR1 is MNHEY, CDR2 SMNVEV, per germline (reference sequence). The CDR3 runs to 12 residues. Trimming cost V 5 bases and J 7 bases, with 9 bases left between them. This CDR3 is CASSPLGQPQHF. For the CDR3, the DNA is TGTGCCAGCAGTCCCTTAGGACAGCCCCAGCATTTT.

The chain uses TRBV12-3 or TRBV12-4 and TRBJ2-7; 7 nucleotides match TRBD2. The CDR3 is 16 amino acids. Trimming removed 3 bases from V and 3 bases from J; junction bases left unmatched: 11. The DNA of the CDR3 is TGTGCCAGCAGTTTCCTAATAGCGGGTGCCCTCTACGAGCAGTACTTC. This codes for CASSFLIAGALYEQYF.

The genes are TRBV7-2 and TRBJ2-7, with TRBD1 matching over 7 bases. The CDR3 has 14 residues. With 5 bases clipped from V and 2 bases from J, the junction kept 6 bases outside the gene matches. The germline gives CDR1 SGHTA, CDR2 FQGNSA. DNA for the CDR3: TGTGCCAGCAGCCTCCACCAGGGGGCCTACGAGCAGTACGTC. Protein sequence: CASSLHQGAYEQYV.

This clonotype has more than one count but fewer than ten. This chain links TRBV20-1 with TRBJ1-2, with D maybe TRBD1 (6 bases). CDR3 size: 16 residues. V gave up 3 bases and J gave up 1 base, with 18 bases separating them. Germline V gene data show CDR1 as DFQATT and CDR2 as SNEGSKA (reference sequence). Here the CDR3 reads CSARNYRTVFNYGYTF. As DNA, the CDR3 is TGCAGTGCTAGGAATTACAGGACAGTGTTTAACTATGGCTACACCTTC.

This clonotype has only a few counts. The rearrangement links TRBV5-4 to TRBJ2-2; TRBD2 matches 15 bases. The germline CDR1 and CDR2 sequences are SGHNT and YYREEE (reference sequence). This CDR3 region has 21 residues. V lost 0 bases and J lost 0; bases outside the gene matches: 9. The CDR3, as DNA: TGTGCCAGCAGCTTGGCCGGGGGGACTAGCGGGGGGCAAGCGAACACCGGGGAGCTGTTTTTT. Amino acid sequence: CASSLAGGTSGGQANTGELFF.

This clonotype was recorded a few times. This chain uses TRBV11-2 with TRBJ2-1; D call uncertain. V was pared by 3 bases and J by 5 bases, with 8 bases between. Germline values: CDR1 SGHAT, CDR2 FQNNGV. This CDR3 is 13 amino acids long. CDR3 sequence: CASSFTGDNEQFF. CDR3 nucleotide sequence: TGTGCCAGCAGCTTTACCGGAGACAATGAGCAGTTCTTC.

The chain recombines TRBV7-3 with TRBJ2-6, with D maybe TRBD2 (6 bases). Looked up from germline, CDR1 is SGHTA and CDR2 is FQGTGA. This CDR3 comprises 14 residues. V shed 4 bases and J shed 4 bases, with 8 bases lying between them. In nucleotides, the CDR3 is TGTGCCAGCAGCTCCCGGGGGGGGGCCAACGTCCTGACTTTC. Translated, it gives CASSSRGGANVLTF.

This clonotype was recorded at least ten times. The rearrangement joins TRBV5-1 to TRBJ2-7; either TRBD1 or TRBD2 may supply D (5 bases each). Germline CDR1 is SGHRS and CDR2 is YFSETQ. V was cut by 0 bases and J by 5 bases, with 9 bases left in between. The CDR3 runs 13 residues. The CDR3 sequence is CASSLGGTNEQYV. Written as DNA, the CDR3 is TGCGCCAGCAGCTTGGGGGGGACGAACGAGCAGTACGTC.

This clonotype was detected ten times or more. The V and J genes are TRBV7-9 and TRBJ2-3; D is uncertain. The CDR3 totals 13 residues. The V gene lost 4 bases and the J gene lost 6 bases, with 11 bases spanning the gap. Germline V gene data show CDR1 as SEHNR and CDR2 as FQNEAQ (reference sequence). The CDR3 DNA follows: TGTGCCAGCAGCTGGCTAGGCCGGGATACGCAGTATTTT. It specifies CASSWLGRDTQYF.

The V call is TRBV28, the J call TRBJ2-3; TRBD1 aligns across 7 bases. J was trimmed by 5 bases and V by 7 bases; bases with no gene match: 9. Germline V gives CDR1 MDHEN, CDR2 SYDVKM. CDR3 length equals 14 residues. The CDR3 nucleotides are TGTGCCAGCATCCCGGGACAGTCCGTAGATACGCAGTATTTT. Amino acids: CASIPGQSVDTQYF.

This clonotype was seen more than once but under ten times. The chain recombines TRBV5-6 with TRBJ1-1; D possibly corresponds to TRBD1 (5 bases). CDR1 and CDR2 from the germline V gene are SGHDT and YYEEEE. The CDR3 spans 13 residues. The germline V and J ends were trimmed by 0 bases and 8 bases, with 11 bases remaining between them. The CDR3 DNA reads TGTGCCAGCAGCTTGGAGGATAGGACAGAAGCTTTCTTT. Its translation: CASSLEDRTEAFF.

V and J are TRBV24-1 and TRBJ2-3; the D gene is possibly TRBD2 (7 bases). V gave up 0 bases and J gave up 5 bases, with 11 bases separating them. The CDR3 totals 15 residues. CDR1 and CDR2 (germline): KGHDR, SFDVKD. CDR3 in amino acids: CATSDLSGGGDTQYF. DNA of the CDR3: TGTGCCACCAGTGATTTGTCGGGGGGCGGAGATACGCAGTATTTT.